This T cell receptor beta chain derives from a study of cytomegalovirus exposure and HLA in healthy donors. Both 60 Vbeta primers and 13 Jbeta primers went into the PCR. Per the study methods: Per a later analysis, the number of unique TCR beta chains was approximately 80 million, of which around 9.9 million were shared. Here immunoSEQ multiplex PCR was the method, and the copy in TCRdb shows in-frame clones only, minus some. From that table come the V and J calls and clone size; the DNA was used to work out D and trimming. The sample consists of roughly 140,000 clones, 65% to 75% of them appearing once. The CDR3 is made up of 12 amino acids. The V gene's germline CDR1 is SGHTA and CDR2 FQGTGA. Trimming removed 5 bases from V and 7 bases from J; junction bases left unmatched: 4. General observations from the study: A missense DCLRE1C variant was associated with V- and J-gene trimming of TCR beta chains in a later analysis, and an independent cohort replicated the association. Beyond CMV serostatus, there was no information to go on about immune exposure.

Worth noting for this clone: The antigen is unknown.

The V gene is TRBV7-3, the J gene TRBJ2-7; the match to TRBD2 covers 8 bases. The sample consisted of PBMCs. This receptor was obtained from a man aged 60-69 years in good health and CMV-seronegative. CDR3 sequence reads: CASSDREGEQYF. CDR3 DNA sequence: TGTGCCAGCAGCGATCGGGAGGGGGAGCAGTACTTC.